The text below deals with one TCR beta chain. J was trimmed by 2 bases and V by 5 bases; bases with no gene match: 8. This CDR3 region has 15 residues. CDR1 is MNHEY and CDR2 is SMNVEV in the germline V gene (reference sequence). This record belongs to a study of blood T cell repertoires in COVID-19. The table came from immunoSEQ multiplex PCR; TCRdb's copy has only in-frame clones and leaves some out. The repertoire holds about 31,000 clones, with 91% as singletons. Source material: peripheral blood. This receptor was taken from a human donor in a cohort sampled during active COVID-19. The V gene is TRBV27, the J gene TRBJ1-2; TRBD1 matches at 7 bases. The CDR3 bases are TGTGCCAGCAGTATACGACAGGGTTTCAACTATGGCTACACCTTC. Translation gives CASSIRQGFNYGYTF.